This entry concerns a single TCR beta chain. Its antigen is not known. The sample is drawn from a study of early T cells in non-severe SARS-CoV-2 infection. Overall study: With bulk RNA from unsorted whole blood as input, sequencing yielded unpaired chains.

In the library, individual cDNA molecules carried attached unique molecular identifiers. TCRdb ran MiXCR on the 5' RACE reads and lists one entry per CDR3 protein. The table includes roughly 92,000 distinct CDR3 sequences, approximately 12% detected once. Study results and caveats: VDJdb matching, biased toward anti-spike CD8 responses, missed private and CD4 specificities.

The clonotype originates from an adult who was a healthcare worker with PCR-confirmed SARS-CoV-2 infection or an uninfected control (not recorded which). The sequencing used whole blood, collected at baseline.

CDR3 residues: CASSFRDPNRRGAFF. The CDR3 DNA is TGTGCCAGCAGCTTCCGGGACCCTAATCGTCGAGGGGCTTTCTTT. This sequence joins TRBV3-1 and TRBJ1-1; D may be TRBD1 (5 bases). V was trimmed by 5 bases and J by 11 bases, leaving 24 bases between them. This CDR3 contains 15 residues. CDR1 and CDR2 from the germline V gene are LGHDT and YNNKEL (reference sequence).